A selection of T cell receptor beta chains follows, all from one sample in a study of blood T cell repertoires in COVID-19. TCRdb's table, derived via immunoSEQ multiplex PCR, lists solely in-frame clones and lacks some. Of 400,000 to 550,000 clones in the sample, nearly 90% were seen once. The specimen was PBMCs or T cells enriched from blood (not recorded which). These TCRs come from a woman between 18 and 29 years old with acute COVID-19. CDR3s include the opening cysteine and the closing phenylalanine or tryptophan. Each record gives: CDR3 protein, CDR3 DNA, J gene, D gene, clone size, V gene. D genes are given only for firm matches. The listing skips clone size in some rows; elsewhere it reads once, few, many or a size class.

CDR3: CASSVQGYEQYF; DNA: TGTGCCAGCAGTGTCCAGGGTTACGAGCAGTACTTC; J: TRBJ2-7; D: .; size: .; V: TRBV2
CDR3: CASSLGTGFGGTDTDTQYF; DNA: TGTGCCAGCAGCCTGGGGACAGGATTCGGAGGAACTGACACAGATACGCAGTATTTT; J: TRBJ2-3; D: TRBD1; size: once; V: TRBV11-3
CDR3: CASSRGNTEAFF; DNA: TGCGCCAGCAGCCGGGGGAACACTGAAGCTTTCTTT; J: TRBJ1-1; D: .; size: .; V: TRBV5-1
CDR3: CASSQSTAGGPGELFF; DNA: TGTGCCAGCAGCCAATCAACAGCGGGGGGGCCCGGGGAGCTGTTTTTT; J: TRBJ2-2; D: TRBD2; size: .; V: TRBV3-1/TRBV3-2
CDR3: CASSLGREGGYTF; DNA: TGTGCCAGCAGTTTAGGCAGGGAAGGTGGCTACACCTTC; J: TRBJ1-2; D: .; size: .; V: TRBV12-3/TRBV12-4
CDR3: CASRGLQGINEQFF; DNA: TGTGCCAGCAGGGGCCTTCAGGGGATCAATGAGCAGTTCTTC; J: TRBJ2-1; D: .; size: .; V: TRBV2
CDR3: CASSEGGGNTGELFF; DNA: TGCGCCAGCAGTGAGGGGGGGGGTAACACCGGGGAGCTGTTTTTT; J: TRBJ2-2; D: TRBD2; size: .; V: TRBV10-1
CDR3: CATSSGGRGRNYGYTF; DNA: TGTGCCACCAGCAGCGGGGGGAGGGGTAGGAACTATGGCTACACCTTC; J: TRBJ1-2; D: .; size: few; V: TRBV15
CDR3: CASSTWTGERANTEAFF; DNA: TGTGCCAGCAGCACCTGGACAGGAGAGAGGGCGAACACTGAAGCTTTCTTT; J: TRBJ1-1; D: TRBD1; size: .; V: TRBV7-9
CDR3: CASSYPLTGGREKLFF; DNA: TGTGCCAGCAGTTACCCGCTCACAGGGGGCCGAGAAAAACTGTTTTTT; J: TRBJ1-4; D: TRBD1; size: .; V: TRBV6-6
CDR3: CASSLGVAGVQPQHF; DNA: TGTGCCAGCAGCTTAGGAGTGGCAGGGGTTCAGCCCCAGCATTTT; J: TRBJ1-5; D: .; size: .; V: TRBV7-2
CDR3: CAWGPVQETQYF; DNA: TGTGCCTGGGGACCTGTGCAAGAGACCCAGTACTTC; J: TRBJ2-5; D: .; size: .; V: TRBV30
CDR3: CASSLSQGPFTEAFF; DNA: TGTGCCAGCAGCTTGAGTCAGGGTCCATTCACTGAAGCTTTCTTT; J: TRBJ1-1; D: .; size: .; V: TRBV5-4
CDR3: CASAAPQGRSSGANVLTF; DNA: TGTGCCAGCGCAGCACCCCAGGGGCGAAGCTCTGGGGCCAACGTCCTGACTTTC; J: TRBJ2-6; D: .; size: .; V: TRBV7-9
CDR3: CASSQDLGGTDTQYF; DNA: TGTGCCAGCAGCCAGGACCTAGGGGGCACAGATACGCAGTATTTT; J: TRBJ2-3; D: .; size: .; V: TRBV7-9
CDR3: CAISEWRTGNEQFF; DNA: TGTGCCATCAGTGAGTGGAGGACCGGCAATGAGCAGTTCTTC; J: TRBJ2-1; D: .; size: few; V: TRBV10-3
CDR3: CATSRPLGEQFF; DNA: TGTGCCACCAGCAGACCACTAGGGGAGCAGTTCTTC; J: TRBJ2-1; D: .; size: .; V: TRBV15
CDR3: CAYSTQDQPQHF; DNA: TGTGCCTACTCTACCCAAGATCAGCCCCAGCATTTT; J: TRBJ1-5; D: .; size: .; V: TRBV30
CDR3: CASSEAWGLDEQFF; DNA: TGTGCCAGCAGTGAAGCTTGGGGGCTGGATGAGCAGTTCTTC; J: TRBJ2-1; D: .; size: .; V: TRBV6-1
CDR3: CASSIQGANTGELFF; DNA: TGTGCCAGTAGTATTCAGGGGGCGAACACCGGGGAGCTGTTTTTT; J: TRBJ2-2; D: TRBD1; size: few; V: TRBV19
CDR3: CACVQGPRSPLHF; DNA: TGTGCCTGCGTACAGGGACCACGGTCACCCCTCCACTTT; J: TRBJ1-6; D: .; size: .; V: TRBV6-5
CDR3: CASSESGVDTDTQYF; DNA: TGCGCCAGCAGTGAGTCCGGGGTAGACACAGATACGCAGTATTTT; J: TRBJ2-3; D: .; size: .; V: TRBV10-1
CDR3: CASSRGSAGNTIYF; DNA: TGCGCCAGCAGCAGGGGATCAGCTGGAAACACCATATATTTT; J: TRBJ1-3; D: .; size: .; V: TRBV10-1